The 27 T cell receptor beta chains in this list originate from one sample, sequenced in a study of cytotoxic CD8 clonotypes in ibrutinib-treated CLL. Assay used: immunoSEQ multiplex PCR; TCRdb lists only in-frame clones, some missing. The sample contains some 130,000 clones, 70% to 90% of which appear only once. This specimen consisted of PBMCs, obtained after 24 months of ibrutinib treatment. The receptors were gathered from a human donor with chronic lymphocytic leukemia.

V is TRBV7-9 and J is TRBJ1-4; D call uncertain. Germline V CDR1 and CDR2: SEHNR, FQNEAQ (reference sequence). The V end was cut by 4 bases, the J end by 5 bases, with 11 bases between. The CDR3 spans 14 residues. CDR3 loop: CASSSGEANEKLFF. Here the CDR3 DNA reads TGTGCCAGCAGCTCTGGGGAGGCGAATGAAAAACTGTTTTTT.

The rearrangement uses TRBV11-2 and TRBJ2-1, with TRBD2 matching 10 bases. The CDR3 totals 14 residues. The germline V gene has CDR1 SGHAT and CDR2 FQNNGV. Germline trimming cut 3 bases from V and 9 bases from J; bases unmatched to any gene: 5. The CDR3 loop is CASSLLAGVGEQFF. The DNA for the CDR3 is TGTGCCAGCAGCTTGCTAGCGGGAGTTGGTGAGCAGTTCTTC.

The chain links TRBV4-3 to TRBJ1-1, with 7 bases aligning to TRBD1. V trimming: 4 bases; J trimming: 1 base; junction bases outside the gene matches: 6. Germline CDR1 LGHNA, CDR2 YSLEER. The CDR3 runs 15 residues. CDR3 in amino acids: CASSREGAGNTEAFF. The CDR3 DNA is TGCGCCAGCAGCCGGGAGGGGGCCGGGAACACTGAAGCTTTCTTT.

This clone was found once. The chain combines TRBV7-8 with TRBJ2-3; D tentatively fits TRBD1 or TRBD2 (5 bases each). The CDR3 runs 16 residues. V gave up 5 bases and J gave up 0 bases, with 15 bases separating them. The germline CDR1 and CDR2 sequences are SGHVS and FQNEAQ. The CDR3 region is CASSQPAGASTDTQYF. Here the CDR3 DNA reads TGTGCCAGCAGCCAGCCCGCCGGGGCTAGCACAGATACGCAGTATTTT.

The chain uses TRBV18 and TRBJ2-3; unclear D gene. Germline CDR1 reads KGHSH; CDR2 reads LQKENI. The CDR3 has 12 amino acids. Between the trimmed V and J ends, which lost 0 bases and 5 bases, there was a span of 3 bases. The DNA for the CDR3 is TGTGCCAGCTCACCACCGAAAGATACGCAGTATTTT. It is translated as CASSPPKDTQYF.

The chain uses TRBV29-1 and TRBJ2-7; D possibly uses TRBD1 or TRBD2 (5 bases each). Per germline, CDR1 SQVTM and CDR2 ANQGSEA. The CDR3 has 13 residues. V was pared by 8 bases and J by 5 bases, with 19 bases between. The CDR3 nucleotides are TGCAGCATACGAGGGGAATTCGGCAACGAGCAGTACTTC. Translation: CSIRGEFGNEQYF.

This clone turned up a few times. The chain has TRBV6-1 and TRBJ2-1; D possibly corresponds to TRBD2 (5 bases). This CDR3 has 12 residues. Germline V gives CDR1 MNHNS, CDR2 SASEGT. The V end was cut by 6 bases, the J end by 12 bases, with 15 bases between. CDR3 sequence (DNA): TGTGCCAGCAGGTGGAGAAGTGGAGGGCAGTTCTTC. Residues: CASRWRSGGQFF.

This clone was seen more than once but under ten times. The chain combines TRBV28 with TRBJ2-7; TRBD1 might be the D (6 bases). CDR3 length equals 11 residues. The germline V gene has CDR1 MDHEN and CDR2 SYDVKM. Between the trimmed V and J ends, which lost 5 bases and 5 bases, there was a span of 7 bases. CDR3 sequence reads: CASSTGNEQYF. In nucleotides, the CDR3 is TGTGCCAGCAGTACAGGGAACGAGCAGTACTTC.

The gene calls are TRBV28 and TRBJ1-5, with TRBD1 as a possible D gene (6 bases). The CDR3 loop spans 17 amino acids. Per the germline V gene, CDR1 is MDHEN and CDR2 is SYDVKM. V lost 3 bases to trimming and J lost 4 bases, with 19 bases between them. CDR3 protein: CASSFPYRVTGNQPQHF. The CDR3 DNA sequence: TGTGCCAGCAGTTTCCCTTACAGGGTTACTGGTAATCAGCCCCAGCATTTT.

The rearrangement uses TRBV9 and TRBJ2-6, with 7 bases fitting TRBD1. Germline V gene data show CDR1 as SGDLS and CDR2 as YYNGEE. J gave up 0 bases and V 3 bases, and 9 bases lay outside the gene matches. The CDR3 is 18 amino acids. Here the CDR3 DNA reads TGTGCCAGCAGCGGGGGAGACAGGGCCGGCTCTGGGGCCAACGTCCTGACTTTC. This sequence encodes CASSGGDRAGSGANVLTF.

J is TRBJ1-2 and V is TRBV6-6, with D maybe TRBD1 (6 bases). CDR3 length equals 15 residues. Germline assignment: CDR1 MNHNY and CDR2 SVGAGI (reference sequence). V lost 4 bases, J lost 7 bases, and 19 bases lay in between. The DNA for the CDR3 is TGTGCCAGCAGTTCAGGGGCAGGGGTAAGAGTTGGCTACACCTTC. Its translation is CASSSGAGVRVGYTF.

This clone was seen only a few times. J is TRBJ2-3 and V is TRBV7-2, with TRBD2 identical over 10 bases. The CDR3 covers 19 residues. CDR1 is SGHTA, CDR2 FQGNSA, per germline. Trimming cost V 2 bases and J 4 bases; bases outside gene matches: 15. The CDR3 spells CASSLSQRRLAGEADTQYF. As DNA, the CDR3 is TGTGCCAGCAGCTTATCACAACGGAGACTAGCGGGTGAAGCAGATACGCAGTATTTT.

The J gene is TRBJ2-7, the V gene TRBV11-2; 7 nucleotides match TRBD1. Germline CDR1 SGHAT, CDR2 FQNNGV. V was clipped by 6 bases and J by 2 bases; unmatched bases: 13. This CDR3 is 16 amino acids long. The CDR3 reads CASRSSGGTRPYEQYF. The CDR3 DNA sequence: TGTGCCAGCAGATCCTCAGGGGGAACTAGACCCTACGAGCAGTACTTC.

Ten or more counts support this clone. CDR3 amino acids: CASSMGTDRTGELFF. The CDR3 coding sequence is TGTGCCAGTAGTATGGGGACAGATCGGACCGGGGAGCTGTTTTTT. The V call is TRBV19, the J call TRBJ2-2; 7 bases align to TRBD1. Unmatched junction bases numbered 6, after V lost 3 bases and J lost 5 bases. Looked up from germline, CDR1 is LNHDA and CDR2 is SQIVND (reference sequence). CDR3 length: 15 residues.

This sequence joins TRBV28 and TRBJ2-3; the match to TRBD2 covers 13 bases. Trimming at V came to 5 bases and at J to 0 bases, leaving 8 bases not matched to a gene. The CDR3 consists of 18 residues. Looked up from germline, CDR1 is MDHEN and CDR2 is SYDVKM. The CDR3 spells CASSPTGTSGISTDTQYF. In nucleotides, the CDR3 is TGTGCCAGCAGTCCGACCGGGACTAGCGGGATTAGCACAGATACGCAGTATTTT.

The chain is built from TRBV5-1 and TRBJ2-7, with TRBD1 identical over 10 bases. This CDR3 has 14 residues. The germline V gene has CDR1 SGHRS and CDR2 YFSETQ. J was trimmed by 6 bases and V by 6 bases; bases with no gene match: 9. The CDR3 here is CASTIGTGVSEQYF. CDR3 DNA: TGCGCCAGCACGATAGGGACAGGGGTATCCGAGCAGTACTTC.

Only a few counts were recorded for this clone. The chain is built from TRBV5-4 and TRBJ2-4; 9 bases map to TRBD1. Losses at the gene ends were 0 bases for V and 9 bases for J; bases not matched to a gene: 7. CDR3 length: 15 residues. Germline V gene lookup returns CDR1 SGHNT and CDR2 YYREEE (reference sequence). CDR3 coding DNA: TGTGCCAGCAGCTTGGAGGGACAGGGAATTGCCATTCAGTACTTC. As protein: CASSLEGQGIAIQYF.

The chain couples TRBV9 to TRBJ1-1, with 7 bases matching TRBD1. The length of the CDR3 is 15 residues. Germline V gene lookup returns CDR1 SGDLS and CDR2 YYNGEE. Trimming took 6 bases from V and 5 from J; bases not matched to a gene: 13. The CDR3 protein is CASNRGLGVDTEAFF. CDR3 nucleotide sequence: TGTGCCAGCAACAGGGGCCTGGGGGTGGATACTGAAGCTTTCTTT. Together with reference TRBV9 and TRBJ1-1, the CDR3 gives the full variable domain: DSGVTQTPKHLITATGQRVTLRCSPRSGDLSVYWYQQSLDQGLQFLIQYYNGEERAKGNILERFSAQQFPDLHSELNLSSLELGDSALYFCASNRGLGVDTEAFFGQGTRLTVV.

The chain couples TRBV2 to TRBJ1-5; TRBD1 aligns across 8 bases. Unmatched junction bases numbered 14, after V lost 1 base and J lost 9 bases. Germline CDR1 and CDR2: SNHLY and FYNNEI. The CDR3 length is 17 residues. This chain's CDR3 is CASSEGVAGGSLRPQHF. CDR3 coding DNA: TGTGCCAGCAGTGAAGGGGTCGCAGGGGGCTCACTCAGGCCCCAGCATTTT. Variable domain in full (rest from reference TRBV2 and TRBJ1-5): EPEVTQTPSHQVTQMGQEVILRCVPISNHLYFYWYRQILGQKVEFLVSFYNNEISEKSEIFDDQFSVERPDGSNFTLKIRSTKLEDSAMYFCASSEGVAGGSLRPQHFGDGTRLSIL.

This clone was picked up one time. This chain links TRBV7-3 with TRBJ1-1; possibly TRBD1 for D (5 bases). Germline values: CDR1 SGHTA, CDR2 FQGTGA. CDR3 length: 13 amino acids. Trimming pared 5 bases from V and 5 bases from J, leaving 12 bases between. This chain's CDR3 is CASSLRGRTEAFF. DNA for the CDR3: TGTGCCAGCAGCCTAAGGGGACGTACTGAAGCTTTCTTT.

V is TRBV7-2 and J is TRBJ2-1; 10 bases line up with TRBD2. The V gene's germline CDR1 is SGHTA and CDR2 FQGNSA. V lost 5 bases, J lost 9 bases, and 7 bases stayed unmatched. The CDR3 has 14 residues. Here the CDR3 reads CASSVGLAWAEQFF. The CDR3 DNA sequence: TGTGCCAGCAGCGTGGGACTAGCGTGGGCTGAGCAGTTCTTC.

V is TRBV20-1 and J is TRBJ1-2, with no clear D. Germline V gives CDR1 DFQATT, CDR2 SNEGSKA (reference sequence). Trimming took off 3 bases at V and 5 bases at J, with 7 bases between the two ends. The CDR3 contains 11 residues. DNA of the CDR3: TGCAGTGCTAGCGTCGGTTATGGCTACACCTTC. It codes for CSASVGYGYTF.

This clone turned up a few times. The chain recombines TRBV28 with TRBJ1-3, with D uncertain. This CDR3 region has 12 residues. Germline V gene data show CDR1 as MDHEN and CDR2 as SYDVKM. V lost 8 bases and J lost 0, with 5 bases in between. CDR3 nucleotide sequence: TGTGCCAGCGTTAGCTCTGGAAACACCATATATTTT. Amino acids: CASVSSGNTIYF.

Here the CDR3 DNA reads TGTGCCTGGAGTGTACAGGGTAATCAGCCCCAGCATTTT. This codes for CAWSVQGNQPQHF. This chain joins TRBV30 and TRBJ1-5; tentative D call: TRBD1 (6 bases). CDR1 GTSNPN and CDR2 SVGIG come from the germline V gene (reference sequence). Between the trimmed V and J ends, which lost 0 bases and 4 bases, there was a span of 7 bases. CDR3 length equals 13 residues.

This clone has just one count. For the CDR3, the DNA is TGTGCCTGGAGTGTACGGGATATAAATTCACCCCTCCACTTT. Translation: CAWSVRDINSPLHF. The rearrangement joins TRBV30 to TRBJ1-6, with no clear D. In germline, CDR1 is GTSNPN, CDR2 SVGIG (reference sequence). V lost 0 bases and J lost 7, with 10 bases in between. CDR3 length: 14 amino acids. Combining the CDR3 with reference TRBV30 and TRBJ1-6 gives the whole variable domain SQTIHQWPATLVQPVGSPLSLECTVEGTSNPNLYWYRQAAGRGLQLLFYSVGIGQISSEVPQNLSASRPQDRQFILSSKKLLLSDSGFYLCAWSVRDINSPLHFGNGTRLTVT.

This chain connects TRBV11-2 to TRBJ2-7; perhaps TRBD2 as D (6 bases). This CDR3 is 16 amino acids long. Trimming left V 0 bases short and J 2 bases short, with 14 bases between. CDR1 and CDR2 from the germline V gene are SGHAT and FQNNGV. This chain's CDR3 is CASSLEGAAGTYEQYF. As DNA, the CDR3 is TGTGCCAGCAGCTTAGAGGGCGCAGCGGGTACCTACGAGCAGTACTTC.

V gene TRBV27 combines with J gene TRBJ2-1, with a possible D match to TRBD2 (5 bases). This CDR3 is 13 amino acids long. CDR1 is MNHEY, CDR2 SMNVEV, per germline (reference sequence). The V gene lost 5 bases and the J gene lost 8 bases, with 13 bases spanning the gap. Here the CDR3 DNA reads TGTGCCAGCAGTCCGGACTGGCGGTATGAGCAGTTCTTC. It translates to CASSPDWRYEQFF.